This T cell receptor beta chain was found in a study of blood T cell repertoires in COVID-19. Overall study context: PBMCs, B-cell-depleted T cells, or T cells provided the cDNA or gDNA that made up the material.

Trimming removed 3 bases from V and 9 bases from J, with 24 bases in between. Per the germline V gene, CDR1 is LNHDA and CDR2 is SQIVND (reference sequence). The CDR3 is 18 residues long. In the source study's methods: Amplification of reference gene primers was used by the study to estimate nucleated cell counts. Produced via immunoSEQ multiplex PCR; TCRdb's table is partial and in-frame only. That table gives V, J and clone size, and the DNA gave D and trimming. The table shows about 250,000 clones, with about nine tenths occurring only once. All enrollees were roughly 18 to 90 years old and from 24 US areas.

V usage is TRBV19 and J usage is TRBJ1-6; a possible D gene is TRBD1 (6 bases). Sequenced sample: PBMCs or T cells enriched from blood (not recorded which). The receptor was isolated from a woman aged 30 to 39 with acute COVID-19. The CDR3 DNA reads as TGTGCCAGTAGTATGAGAGCCGAAAGGGGGGGGGCGCGTTCACCCCTCCACTTT. The encoded protein is CASSMRAERGGARSPLHF.